Each of the 4 T cell receptor beta chains below was sequenced from the same sample in a study of blood T cell repertoires in COVID-19. The repertoire was sequenced with immunoSEQ multiplex PCR; TCRdb's copy has only in-frame clones and lacks some. This sample has about 230,000 clones, with roughly 83% found just once. Sequencing input: peripheral blood. The source is a man aged 35-49 years with acute or convalescent COVID-19.

In this sample, this clone turned up once. The CDR3 spells CSVERGPEAFF. The DNA of the CDR3 is TGCAGCGTTGAAAGGGGCCCTGAAGCTTTCTTT. The chain uses TRBV29-1 and TRBJ1-1; D may be TRBD1 (5 bases). The CDR3 totals 11 residues. Trimming left V 2 bases short and J 6 bases short, with 7 bases between. The germline CDR1 and CDR2 sequences are SQVTM and ANQGSEA.

The V and J genes are TRBV7-9 and TRBJ1-2; perhaps TRBD1 as D (6 bases). CDR1 and CDR2 from the germline V gene are SEHNR and FQNEAQ (reference sequence). V shed 5 bases and J shed 10 bases, with 20 bases lying between them. The CDR3 loop spans 14 amino acids. Here the CDR3 reads CASSPPILDRDYTF. The CDR3 DNA is TGTGCCAGCAGCCCGCCGATCCTGGACAGAGACTACACCTTC.

V usage is TRBV7-9 and J usage is TRBJ2-5, with unresolved D. The CDR3 is made up of 11 amino acids. Germline CDR1 reads SEHNR; CDR2 reads FQNEAQ (reference sequence). The V and J ends lost 6 bases and 2 bases respectively, with 4 bases between them. CDR3 residues: CASSQQETQYF. CDR3 coding DNA: TGTGCCAGCAGTCAACAAGAGACCCAGTACTTC.

The V call is TRBV7-8, the J call TRBJ1-5, with no clear D. The germline CDR1 and CDR2 sequences are SGHVS and FQNEAQ. This CDR3 has 16 amino acids. The V gene lost 5 bases and the J gene lost 3 bases, with 17 bases spanning the gap. The CDR3 sequence is CASSPLVWQNNQPQHF. CDR3 sequence (DNA): TGTGCCAGCAGCCCCCTGGTATGGCAGAACAATCAGCCCCAGCATTTT.